The 28 T cell receptor beta chains in this list originate from one sample, sequenced in a study of Ad26.COV2.S vaccination and SARS-CoV-2 variants. Sequencing was performed with immunoSEQ multiplex PCR; in TCRdb, only in-frame clones are kept and a portion is missing. The sample has over 450,000 clones; around 89% are singletons. This sample's treatment: around 19 received Ad26.COV2.S at low or high dose, single or two shots; about 5 received placebo; per-sample allocation not given. Material that was analyzed had been drawn on day 63 after the first vaccine or placebo injection. The specimen comprised peripheral blood, sampled in a trial of Ad26.COV2.S vaccine versus placebo. Receptors were obtained from a person aged 18-65 years who received the Ad26.COV2.S COVID-19 vaccine or a placebo.

The chain employs TRBV10-3 and TRBJ1-5, with a tentative D call TRBD1 (5 bases). The CDR3 is 15 amino acids. The ends were cut back, 3 bases at V and 4 bases at J, with 13 bases in the middle. In germline, CDR1 is ENHRY, CDR2 SYGVKD. This chain's CDR3 is CAISDSTVRNQPQHF. CDR3 DNA sequence: TGTGCCATCAGTGACTCGACAGTACGGAATCAGCCCCAGCATTTT.

This rearrangement joins TRBV9 to TRBJ2-1, with no clear D. Between the trimmed V and J ends, which lost 1 base and 6 bases, there was a span of 17 bases. CDR3 length: 16 residues. The germline V gene encodes CDR1 SGDLS and CDR2 YYNGEE. CDR3 region: CASSVLSLPTANEQFF. The CDR3 DNA reads TGTGCCAGCAGCGTATTATCCCTCCCTACGGCCAATGAGCAGTTCTTC.

V gene TRBV7-9 combines with J gene TRBJ2-7; a possible D gene is TRBD1 (6 bases). Germline CDR1 is SEHNR and CDR2 is FQNEAQ (reference sequence). The CDR3 covers 14 residues. Trimming took off 6 bases at V and 7 bases at J, with 19 bases between the two ends. Written as DNA, the CDR3 is TGTGCCAGCAGACCTTTTACAGGGTATCAGGAGCAGTACTTC. This translates into CASRPFTGYQEQYF.

This rearrangement joins TRBV18 to TRBJ1-2; TRBD1 aligns across 9 bases. V shed 2 bases, J shed 8 bases, and the junction held 3 bases outside the gene matches. Germline V gives CDR1 KGHSH, CDR2 LQKENI. The CDR3 runs 13 residues. The DNA for the CDR3 is TGTGCCAGCTCACCAACAGGGGGCGGCGGCTACACCTTC. It specifies CASSPTGGGGYTF.

This chain connects TRBV6-5 to TRBJ1-3; D is uncertain. Germline CDR1 reads MNHEY; CDR2 reads SVGAGI. The CDR3 runs 15 residues. Trimming removed 2 bases at V and 0 bases at J, with 8 bases between. For the CDR3, the DNA is TGTGCCAGCAGTTACGAGTGGGGCTCTGGAAACACCATATATTTT. Translating it yields CASSYEWGSGNTIYF.

CDR3 loop: CASTPGLFNEKLFF. DNA of the CDR3: TGTGCCAGCACTCCGGGACTGTTTAATGAAAAACTGTTTTTT. This chain uses TRBV18 with TRBJ1-4, with D maybe TRBD1 (5 bases). Looked up from germline, CDR1 is KGHSH and CDR2 is LQKENI. This CDR3 is built from 14 residues. The V and J ends lost 8 bases and 4 bases respectively, with 14 bases between them.

This clone was counted a few times. The CDR3 loop reads CSVQRDRGTDTQYF. The CDR3 DNA sequence: TGCAGCGTGCAAAGGGACAGGGGCACAGATACGCAGTATTTT. The chain uses TRBV29-1 and TRBJ2-3; TRBD1 matches at 9 bases. CDR3 length: 14 amino acids. Germline-derived CDR1 and CDR2 are SQVTM and ANQGSEA. The V and J ends lost 6 bases and 1 base, in that order; junction bases with no gene match: 5.

There are a few counts of this clone. CDR3: CASSPLPNYEQYF. DNA for the CDR3: TGTGCCAGCTCACCACTCCCCAACTACGAGCAGTACTTC. This chain uses TRBV18 with TRBJ2-7; no definite D call. Deletions cut 1 base from V and 3 bases from J, with 7 bases between. Germline CDR1 and CDR2: KGHSH and LQKENI. The CDR3 is 13 residues long.

The chain joins TRBV21-1 to TRBJ1-2. TRBV21-1 is noted as a pseudogene. This CDR3 contains 14 residues. In DNA form, the CDR3 reads TGTGCCAGCAGCAATTGGATCGGGGACGATGGCTACACCTTC. Protein product: CASSNWIGDDGYTF.

Concerning this clone: Other nucleotide sequences from this sample produce the same CDR3. The CDR3: CASSVAGDYGYTF. The CDR3 bases are TGTGCCAGCAGCGTAGCCGGGGATTATGGCTACACCTTC. The gene calls are TRBV9 and TRBJ1-2; no clear D gene. V dropped 0 bases and J dropped 5 bases, with 8 bases sitting between them. The CDR3 extends over 13 amino acids. CDR1 SGDLS and CDR2 YYNGEE come from the germline V gene.

The chain employs TRBV20-1 and TRBJ2-7; D unresolved. Germline-derived CDR1 and CDR2 are DFQATT and SNEGSKA (reference sequence). This CDR3 has 10 residues. Deletions cut 6 bases from V and 2 bases from J, with 5 bases between. CDR3: CSARTYEQYF. The CDR3 DNA sequence: TGCAGTGCAAGAACCTACGAGCAGTACTTC.

For this clone: The germline gene is not matched at one end of the junction; a read error may be the cause. This CDR3 is also generated by other DNA sequences in the sample. V usage is TRBV28 and J usage is TRBJ1-5; D possibly corresponds to TRBD1 (6 bases). CDR1 and CDR2 (germline): MDHEN, SYDVKM. The CDR3 extends over 15 amino acids. CDR3 nucleotides: TGTGCCAGCAGGTGGACAGCGTATAGCAATCAGCCTCAGCATTTT. Its protein is CASRWTAYSNQPQHF.

The chain joins TRBV9 to TRBJ2-3, with TRBD2 matching 8 bases. The CDR3 covers 16 residues. The J segment lost 0 bases and the V segment lost 3 bases, leaving 6 bases of the junction unmatched. Germline CDR1 SGDLS, CDR2 YYNGEE. The CDR3 DNA follows: TGTGCCAGCAGCGCGGGACTAGTAATCAGCACAGATACGCAGTATTTT. Translated, it gives CASSAGLVISTDTQYF.

The chain couples TRBV13 to TRBJ1-1; a weak D match, TRBD1 (5 bases). The CDR3 length is 18 residues. CDR1 and CDR2 from the germline V gene are PRHDT and FYEKMQ (reference sequence). V dropped 1 base and J dropped 3 bases, with 21 bases sitting between them. The CDR3 region is CASSLVFSGGKGYTEAFF. CDR3 coding DNA: TGTGCCAGCAGCTTAGTGTTTTCGGGAGGGAAGGGGTACACTGAAGCTTTCTTT.

A single count supports this clone. The chain is built from TRBV27 and TRBJ2-3; 9 nucleotides align to TRBD2. The CDR3 runs to 15 residues. Unmatched junction bases numbered 4, after V lost 2 bases and J lost 4 bases. Germline V gene lookup returns CDR1 MNHEY and CDR2 SMNVEV (reference sequence). CDR3 bases: TGTGCCAGCAGTTTAGCTAGCGGGATTTCAGATACGCAGTATTTT. Amino acid sequence: CASSLASGISDTQYF.

This chain uses TRBV3-1 (or the pseudogene TRBV3-2) with TRBJ2-7; no firm D call. Looked up from germline, CDR1 is LGHDT and CDR2 is YNNKEL (reference sequence). V gave up 1 base and J gave up 5 bases, with 9 bases separating them. The CDR3 length is 13 residues. CDR3 sequence reads: CASSQVLGNEQYF. For the CDR3, the DNA is TGTGCCAGCAGCCAAGTTTTGGGGAACGAGCAGTACTTC.

In this sample, this clone turned up once. The junction departs from the called germline gene at one end, perhaps through a read error. The rearrangement links TRBV3-1 (or the pseudogene TRBV3-2) to TRBJ1-6; D remains ambiguous. This CDR3 region has 12 residues. Germline V gives CDR1 LGHDT, CDR2 YNNKEL (reference sequence). The CDR3 region is CASSQGLSPLHF. The CDR3 bases are TGTGCCAGCAGTCAAGGGTTATCACCCCTCCACTTT.

The V call is TRBV5-1, the J call TRBJ2-7; possibly TRBD1 for D (5 bases). CDR1 is SGHRS, CDR2 YFSETQ, per germline. The CDR3 extends over 14 amino acids. Trimming left V 3 bases short and J 2 bases short, with 12 bases between. The CDR3 DNA is TGCGCCAGCAGCTCGGACACTCCGGCCTACGAGCAGTACTTC. This translates into CASSSDTPAYEQYF.

This chain uses TRBV9 with TRBJ2-7; TRBD1 aligns across 9 bases. CDR1 and CDR2 from the germline V gene are SGDLS and YYNGEE. Losses at the gene ends were 4 bases for V and 3 bases for J; bases not matched to a gene: 5. CDR3 length equals 14 residues. The DNA of the CDR3 is TGTGCCAGCAGCCCCGGGACAGGGCTCTACGAGCAGTACTTC. Protein: CASSPGTGLYEQYF.

The gene calls are TRBV10-2 and TRBJ2-2; unclear D gene. The CDR3 has 12 amino acids. Germline assignment: CDR1 WSHSY and CDR2 SAAADI. V was clipped by 8 bases and J by 8 bases, with 12 bases between them. This CDR3 reads CASEHPLGELFF. CDR3 DNA: TGCGCCAGCGAACACCCTCTGGGGGAGCTGTTTTTT.

The chain has TRBV9 and TRBJ1-2; a possible D gene is TRBD1 (5 bases). Germline V CDR1 and CDR2: SGDLS, YYNGEE. The CDR3 spans 13 residues. The germline V and J ends were trimmed by 4 bases and 6 bases, with 13 bases remaining between them. CDR3 bases: TGTGCCAGCAGCAAGCCACCCAGGGATGGCTACACCTTC. Amino acid sequence: CASSKPPRDGYTF.

J is TRBJ2-1 and V is TRBV10-3; D gene unclear. V was clipped by 4 bases and J by 6 bases, with 4 bases between them. The CDR3 has 11 residues. Germline values: CDR1 ENHRY, CDR2 SYGVKD. The CDR3 nucleotides read TGTGCCATCAGTGGGGTCAATGAGCAGTTCTTC. It translates to CAISGVNEQFF.

This chain connects TRBV29-1 to TRBJ2-1, with 7 bases lining up with TRBD2. Germline lookup yields CDR1 SQVTM and CDR2 ANQGSEA. The CDR3 spans 14 residues. Trimming removed 4 bases from V and 4 bases from J; junction bases left unmatched: 7. CDR3 in DNA: TGCAGCGTTGTTCCAGCGGGAATATACAATGAGCAGTTCTTC. It codes for CSVVPAGIYNEQFF.

The chain is built from TRBV29-1 and TRBJ1-2, with D unclear. The V end lost 4 bases, the J end lost 1 base, and 10 bases lay between the germline ends. The germline V gene has CDR1 SQVTM and CDR2 ANQGSEA. The CDR3 runs 13 residues. The CDR3 DNA is TGCAGCGTTGTCTTAATTGGTAACTATGGCTACACCTTC. Amino acids: CSVVLIGNYGYTF.

The V call is TRBV7-9, the J call TRBJ2-1, with a weak D call TRBD2 (5 bases). CDR1 SEHNR and CDR2 FQNEAQ come from the germline V gene (reference sequence). This CDR3 has 13 residues. V dropped 3 bases and J dropped 5 bases, with 8 bases sitting between them. The CDR3 spells CASSFGVNNEQFF. In DNA form, the CDR3 reads TGTGCCAGCAGCTTCGGGGTCAACAATGAGCAGTTCTTC.

In regard to this clone: Other DNA sequences within the sample encode an identical CDR3. The rearrangement links TRBV19 to TRBJ2-1; D might be TRBD2 (5 bases). Germline CDR1 and CDR2: LNHDA and SQIVND (reference sequence). The CDR3 consists of 12 residues. Trimming shortened V by 3 bases and J by 7 bases, and 7 bases separated the two germline ends. The CDR3 bases are TGTGCCAGTAGTATCGGAGGTAATGAGCAGTTCTTC. Its translation is CASSIGGNEQFF.

The gene calls are TRBV4-1 and TRBJ2-6, with D possibly matching TRBD2 (5 bases). Trimming cost V 1 base and J 2 bases, with 12 bases left between them. CDR1 is MGHRA and CDR2 is YSYEKL in the germline V gene. This CDR3 is built from 17 residues. CDR3: CASSQVGVQAGANVLTF. Here the CDR3 DNA reads TGCGCCAGCAGCCAAGTCGGGGTGCAGGCTGGGGCCAACGTCCTGACTTTC.

The chain joins TRBV27 to TRBJ2-2; D unresolved. This CDR3 is built from 15 residues. Looked up from germline, CDR1 is MNHEY and CDR2 is SMNVEV (reference sequence). Trimming took off 2 bases at V and 0 bases at J, with 7 bases between the two ends. For the CDR3, the DNA is TGTGCCAGCAGTTTAGAGCGCTCGAACACCGGGGAGCTGTTTTTT. Encoded protein: CASSLERSNTGELFF.